Sequencing of this T cell receptor (beta chain) was carried out in a study of beta chain features in type 1 diabetes. Background on the study: Regarding age, gender and cell yields, patients proved similar to healthy donors.

Trimming removed 5 bases at V and 4 bases at J, with 15 bases between. Germline V CDR1 and CDR2: SGHTA, FQGTGA. The CDR3 is made up of 15 amino acids. Study results and limitations: Researchers report that Type 1 diabetes patients had moderately but significantly shorter TCRB CDR3s across all four CD4+ subsets. Patients and controls would be equally affected if PCR favored shorter templates.

Details on this clone: Its specificity is not known.

Expressed TCRB transcripts were sequenced, since all the RNA that had been isolated was reverse transcribed. Profiling relied on immunoSEQ multiplex PCR, and the TCRdb table lists in-frame clones only, not all of them. Seen here are about 360,000 clones, roughly 12% observed once, and the top ten hold over 0.008%. The chain carries TRBV7-3 and TRBJ1-3, with D possibly TRBD1 on 5 matching bases. What was sequenced was naive CD4+ T cells from blood. This sequence originates from a woman between 18 and 29 years old with type 1 diabetes. The CDR3 bases are TGTGCCAGCAGCCCCGGACACTCTACGGGAAACACCATATATTTT. It translates to CASSPGHSTGNTIYF.